The T cell receptor (beta chain) under discussion was sequenced for a study of T-cell reconstitution after alpha-beta-depleted transplantation in children. A TCRbeta library incorporating unique molecular identifiers was prepared. TCRdb reprocessed the PCR reads with MiXCR, giving one entry per CDR3 protein. The sample has some 490,000 distinct CDR3 sequences, approximately 13% seen once. Only a few counts were recorded for this clonotype. With V trimmed by 6 bases and J by 0 bases, 0 bases remained unmatched. The CDR3 length is 15 residues. Germline CDR1 MGHDK, CDR2 SYGVNS. This sequence joins TRBV25-1 and TRBJ2-2, with 11 nucleotides matching TRBD2. Here the sequenced sample was PBMCs from the stem cell graft donor, taken from the stem cell graft. The receptor's source is a human donor who donated a stem cell graft to a child with combined immunodeficiency. DNA of the CDR3: TGTGCCAGCAGGACTAGCGGGGCGAACACCGGGGAGCTGTTTTTT. Translation gives CASRTSGANTGELFF.